The 14 T cell receptor beta chains in this list originate from one sample, sequenced in a study of blood T cell repertoires in COVID-19. Libraries were prepared by immunoSEQ multiplex PCR; TCRdb keeps only in-frame clonotypes and omits some of them. The data show 150,000 to 180,000 clones, with roughly 83% seen just once and about 12% held by the top ten. The specimen sequenced was peripheral blood. The receptors come from a woman aged 60-75 years with COVID-19, enrolled during active disease.

The chain carries TRBV6-2 or TRBV6-3 and TRBJ1-1, with D hard to call. This CDR3 region has 13 residues. CDR1 and CDR2 from the germline V gene are MNHEY and SVGEGT. Trimming left V 2 bases short and J 1 base short, with 5 bases between. The CDR3 sequence: CASSYAANTEAFF. In DNA form, the CDR3 reads TGTGCCAGCAGTTACGCGGCGAACACTGAAGCTTTCTTT.

This sequence joins TRBV12-3 or TRBV12-4 and TRBJ2-2, with a tentative D call TRBD1 (5 bases). Trimming pared 8 bases from V and 7 bases from J, leaving 11 bases between. The CDR3 length is 12 residues. The CDR3 coding sequence is TGTGCCAGCGAAGGGGCTAACGGGGAGCTGTTTTTT. This encodes CASEGANGELFF.

The chain joins TRBV5-4 to TRBJ2-4, with 7 nucleotides matching TRBD1. Per the germline V gene, CDR1 is SGHNT and CDR2 is YYREEE (reference sequence). The CDR3 loop spans 17 amino acids. J lost 0 bases, V lost 4 bases, and 10 bases had no gene match. As DNA, the CDR3 is TGTGCCAGCAGCGGACAAGGGGGCCCAATAGCCAAAAACATTCAGTACTTC. It yields the protein CASSGQGGPIAKNIQYF.

The CDR3 DNA reads TGTGCCAGCAGTGGGGGGACAGAAAGGGGCCAAGAGACCCAGTACTTC. This sequence encodes CASSGGTERGQETQYF. V and J are TRBV6-4 and TRBJ2-5; 7 bases line up with TRBD1. With 4 bases clipped from V and 1 base from J, the junction kept 9 bases outside the gene matches. The CDR3 is made up of 16 amino acids. Germline V gives CDR1 MRHNA, CDR2 SNTAGT.

The chain carries TRBV11-2 and TRBJ2-2; 7 bases map to TRBD2. The CDR3 contains 16 residues. V lost 5 bases and J lost 0; bases outside the gene matches: 6. Germline-derived CDR1 and CDR2 are SGHAT and FQNNGV. The CDR3 nucleotides read TGTGCCAGCAGCAAAGGGGCGGGGGCGAACACCGGGGAGCTGTTTTTT. Translated, it gives CASSKGAGANTGELFF.

V usage is TRBV19 and J usage is TRBJ2-3; D might be TRBD1 (5 bases). The length of the CDR3 is 13 residues. Trimming cost V 6 bases and J 5 bases, with 12 bases left between them. Germline CDR1 reads LNHDA; CDR2 reads SQIVND (reference sequence). The CDR3 region is CASSVLGQDTQYF. The CDR3 nucleotides read TGTGCCAGTAGCGTCCTGGGGCAAGATACGCAGTATTTT.

This rearrangement joins TRBV28 to TRBJ2-2; 9 bases map to TRBD1. From germline, CDR1 is MDHEN and CDR2 SYDVKM. With 7 bases clipped from V and 5 bases from J, the junction kept 2 bases outside the gene matches. The CDR3 consists of 13 residues. The CDR3 reads CASKTGGTGELFF. In DNA form, the CDR3 reads TGTGCCAGCAAGACAGGGGGGACCGGGGAGCTGTTTTTT.

This clone was observed a few times. The chain employs TRBV11-3 and TRBJ2-2; D is perhaps TRBD1 (6 bases). The germline CDR1 and CDR2 sequences are SGHNT and YENEEA. The CDR3 loop spans 13 amino acids. V lost 5 bases and J lost 5, with 9 bases in between. CDR3 sequence: CASSPQGTGELFF. Here the CDR3 DNA reads TGTGCCAGCAGCCCTCAGGGGACCGGGGAGCTGTTTTTT.

The chain carries TRBV18 and TRBJ2-4; maybe TRBD2 (6 bases). Germline CDR1 and CDR2: KGHSH and LQKENI. The CDR3 has 14 residues. V was cut by 3 bases and J by 8 bases, with 14 bases left in between. This CDR3 is CASSPPGLADIQYF. The CDR3 coding sequence is TGTGCCAGCTCACCCCCAGGGTTAGCGGACATTCAGTACTTC.

As concerns this clone: The sample holds other DNA sequences that translate to the same CDR3. The chain carries TRBV19 and TRBJ1-6; 11 bases align to TRBD1. The CDR3 consists of 15 residues. The J segment lost 10 bases and the V segment lost 5 bases, leaving 7 bases of the junction unmatched. Looked up from germline, CDR1 is LNHDA and CDR2 is SQIVND (reference sequence). CDR3 nucleotide sequence: TGTGCCAGTAGTTCCCGGACAGGGGGCAGGTCACCCCTCCACTTT. Its translation is CASSSRTGGRSPLHF.

This clone appeared once. The genes are TRBV2 and TRBJ2-5; D perhaps matches TRBD2 (5 bases). Between the trimmed V and J ends, which lost 6 bases and 5 bases, there was a span of 13 bases. This CDR3 has 13 amino acids. CDR1 is SNHLY, CDR2 FYNNEI, per germline. In DNA form, the CDR3 reads TGTGCCAGCAGATCCCGGGGAGAGGAGACCCAGTACTTC. Amino acids: CASRSRGEETQYF.

The chain uses TRBV11-3 and TRBJ2-7; D is perhaps TRBD1 (6 bases). V was clipped by 0 bases and J by 0 bases, with 6 bases between them. The V gene's germline CDR1 is SGHNT and CDR2 YENEEA. The CDR3 spans 14 residues. The CDR3, as DNA: TGTGCCAGCAGCTTAGAGGGGGCCTCCTACGAGCAGTACTTC. Translated, it gives CASSLEGASYEQYF.

The rearrangement joins TRBV5-8 to TRBJ1-5; D unresolved. The CDR3 totals 11 residues. V lost 3 bases, J lost 7 bases, and 5 bases lay in between. Germline V gene data show CDR1 as SGHTS and CDR2 as YDEGEE. The CDR3 bases are TGTGCCAGCAGCTATGGCCAGCCCCAGCATTTT. Encoded protein: CASSYGQPQHF.

V usage is TRBV10-1 and J usage is TRBJ2-1, with TRBD2 matching over 10 bases. Germline CDR1 is WNHNN and CDR2 is SYGVQD (reference sequence). Unmatched junction bases numbered 3, after V lost 3 bases and J lost 7 bases. This CDR3 contains 14 residues. CDR3 amino acids: CASSETSGANEQFF. In DNA form, the CDR3 reads TGCGCCAGCAGTGAAACTAGCGGGGCGAATGAGCAGTTCTTC.